The sequence of this TCR beta chain was determined in a study of cytomegalovirus exposure and HLA in healthy donors. Study-wide results and caveats: As a later analysis showed, a missense DCLRE1C variant was linked to trimming of TCR beta V- and J-genes. Indistinguishability led to the exclusion of some V segments, TRBV6-2 and TRBV6-3 included.

Concerning this clone: Its antigen is not identified.

The CDR3 loop spans 13 amino acids. Trimming removed 0 bases at V and 8 bases at J, with 10 bases between. Per germline, CDR1 MDHEN and CDR2 SYDVKM. PCR employed 60 Vbeta and 13 Jbeta primers. Some clones are missing from TCRdb's copy, which holds only in-frame ones; the method was immunoSEQ multiplex PCR. The sample lists about 200,000 clones; about 81% were seen once. As for the donors, each was a healthy bone marrow donor. Sequenced input: PBMCs. This TCR came from a man between 18 and 35 years old in good health and CMV-seronegative. The chain uses TRBV28 and TRBJ1-2, with D hard to call. The CDR3 region is CASSLWSGYGYTF. The CDR3 DNA follows: TGTGCCAGCAGTTTATGGTCGGGTTACGGCTACACCTTC.